Below, 18 T cell receptor beta chains from the same sample are listed, as sequenced in a study of CD8 T cells in ankylosing spondylitis. These TCRs' antigens remain unknown. Study findings and constraints: A TCR beta motif of several highly homologous variants seemed to mark ankylosing spondylitis blood.

One entry per CDR3 protein, called by TCRdb with MiXCR from the 5' RACE reads. The sample yields about 540,000 distinct CDR3 sequences, more than 9.5% seen once. Sequenced sample: blood, either unsorted or a sorted T cell fraction (not recorded which). The receptors were sampled from a male donor with ankylosing spondylitis.

The J gene is TRBJ2-3, the V gene TRBV4-2; D is perhaps TRBD1 (7 bases). The CDR3 spans 17 residues. V was trimmed by 0 bases and J by 3 bases, leaving 16 bases between them. Germline CDR1 LGHNA, CDR2 YNFKEQ. The CDR3 DNA is TGTGCCAGCAGCCAAGATGGTAGGACAGGAGGGACAGATACGCAGTATTTT. It translates to CASSQDGRTGGTDTQYF.

This clonotype turned up a few times. This chain links TRBV15 with TRBJ1-4; D call uncertain. This CDR3 has 15 amino acids. From germline, CDR1 is LNHNV and CDR2 YYDKDF (reference sequence). The V gene lost 1 base and the J gene lost 6 bases, with 12 bases spanning the gap. The CDR3 sequence: CATSRVQPRDEKLFF. The CDR3 DNA reads TGTGCCACCAGCAGAGTGCAGCCCCGGGATGAAAAACTGTTTTTT.

This clonotype was detected only a few times. Here the CDR3 reads CASSLFSDLSTDTQYF. The DNA for the CDR3 is TGTGCCAGCAGCTTATTCAGCGACCTTAGCACAGATACGCAGTATTTT. The chain uses TRBV7-2 and TRBJ2-3; D not certain. The CDR3 runs to 16 residues. From germline, CDR1 is SGHTA and CDR2 FQGNSA. V gave up 2 bases and J gave up 0 bases, with 12 bases separating them.

This chain uses TRBV6-1 with TRBJ2-7, with TRBD2 matching 10 bases. After removal of 4 bases from V and 6 bases from J, the junction contained 21 bases not matched to a gene. Germline V gene data show CDR1 as MNHNS and CDR2 as SASEGT. The CDR3 is 19 amino acids. The CDR3 DNA is TGTGCCAGCAGTGTCGGGGTTAGCGGGAGGTGGGCTTCTGCTGTCGAGCAGTACGTC. Its translation: CASSVGVSGRWASAVEQYV.

The V and J genes are TRBV10-3 and TRBJ1-6, with D unresolved. V dropped 2 bases and J dropped 6 bases, with 11 bases sitting between them. From germline, CDR1 is ENHRY and CDR2 SYGVKD. The CDR3 sequence is 15 residues long. CDR3 in amino acids: CAISERQEGNSPLHF. Here the CDR3 DNA reads TGTGCCATCAGTGAGAGGCAGGAGGGTAATTCACCCCTCCACTTT.

This clonotype was picked up many times. The chain joins TRBV6-1 to TRBJ2-3, with D possibly TRBD1 on 6 matching bases. The CDR3 extends over 13 amino acids. Looked up from germline, CDR1 is MNHNS and CDR2 is SASEGT. The V end was cut by 6 bases, the J end by 2 bases, with 9 bases between. CDR3 residues: CASSRGNTDTQYF. The CDR3 DNA reads as TGTGCCAGCAGCAGGGGAAACACAGATACGCAGTATTTT.

Many counts were recorded for this clonotype. The rearrangement uses TRBV11-2 and TRBJ2-4, with D unclear. The germline gives CDR1 SGHAT, CDR2 FQNNGV. The CDR3 is 14 amino acids. The V and J ends lost 1 base and 7 bases respectively, with 11 bases between them. CDR3: CASSLAGLENIQYF. CDR3 nucleotides: TGTGCCAGCAGCTTAGCAGGTTTGGAGAACATTCAGTACTTC.

The J gene is TRBJ2-1, the V gene TRBV12-5; 7 bases match TRBD2. CDR1 is LGHNT, CDR2 FRNRAP, per germline. CDR3 length: 14 residues. Trimming at V came to 1 base and at J to 8 bases, leaving 5 bases not matched to a gene. CDR3 coding DNA: TGTGCTAGTGGTTTGGGCGGGAGACGCCATGAGCAGTTCTTC. It specifies CASGLGGRRHEQFF.

The chain joins TRBV11-3 to TRBJ2-1; D unresolved. V gave up 5 bases and J gave up 8 bases, with 10 bases separating them. Germline V CDR1 and CDR2: SGHNT, YENEEA. The CDR3 is 12 amino acids. The chain's CDR3 is CASSQFGDEQFF. The CDR3 DNA reads TGTGCCAGCAGCCAATTTGGGGATGAGCAGTTCTTC.

The chain joins TRBV15 to TRBJ2-7, with a possible D match to TRBD1 (6 bases). Per the germline V gene, CDR1 is LNHNV and CDR2 is YYDKDF (reference sequence). V was pared by 0 bases and J by 3 bases, with 9 bases between. The CDR3 sequence is 14 residues long. The CDR3: CATSRERGNYEQYV. DNA of the CDR3: TGTGCCACCAGCAGAGAGAGGGGGAACTACGAGCAGTACGTC.

A few counts support this clonotype. The rearrangement uses TRBV5-5 and TRBJ1-2; the match to TRBD1 covers 7 bases. CDR3 size: 14 residues. The ends lost 6 bases at V and 7 bases at J; junction bases unmatched: 12. Germline loops: CDR1 SGHKS, CDR2 YYEKEE (reference sequence). The CDR3 loop is CASTRTGQAGGYTF. The DNA for the CDR3 is TGTGCCAGCACACGGACTGGACAGGCGGGTGGCTACACCTTC.

The table lists this clonotype with a few counts. V and J are TRBV2 and TRBJ1-5; D gene uncertain. CDR3 size: 14 residues. CDR1 is SNHLY and CDR2 is FYNNEI in the germline V gene. V lost 7 bases and J lost 4, with 14 bases in between. CDR3 nucleotides: TGTGCCAGCACGAGGGAATCTGGAAATCAGCCCCAGCATTTT. Amino acids: CASTRESGNQPQHF.

This clonotype was seen more than once but under ten times. V usage is TRBV3-1 and J usage is TRBJ2-3; D unclear. V was trimmed by 2 bases and J by 6 bases, leaving 9 bases between them. Germline assignment: CDR1 LGHDT and CDR2 YNNKEL (reference sequence). This CDR3 has 13 amino acids. The CDR3 coding sequence is TGTGCCAGCAGCCAAAGGTTTGGGGATACGCAGTATTTT. Amino acid sequence: CASSQRFGDTQYF.

This clonotype was observed a single time. The junction departs from germline at one end; a sequencing error may be responsible. The genes are TRBV6-1 and TRBJ2-1; D remains ambiguous. This CDR3 has 15 residues. The germline V gene encodes CDR1 MNHNS and CDR2 SASEGT. For the CDR3, the DNA is TGTGCCAGCACTGAATTTACCGGCACCTACAATGAGCAGTTCTTC. Translated: CASTEFTGTYNEQFF.

The gene calls are TRBV7-9 and TRBJ2-7; 7 bases agree with TRBD1. Germline CDR1 SEHNR, CDR2 FQNEAQ (reference sequence). The CDR3 extends over 14 amino acids. The V gene end was trimmed by 5 bases and the J gene end by 2 bases; junction bases not matched to a gene: 6. CDR3 nucleotides: TGTGCCAGCAGCACCGGGACAGTTCCCTACGAGCAGTACTTC. It specifies CASSTGTVPYEQYF.

Many counts were recorded for this clonotype. V usage is TRBV4-1 and J usage is TRBJ2-5; the match to TRBD1 covers 8 bases. This CDR3 contains 14 residues. Per germline, CDR1 MGHRA and CDR2 YSYEKL. Trimming took 5 bases from V and 5 from J; bases not matched to a gene: 7. CDR3 sequence (DNA): TGCGCCAGCAGCAAACCAGGGGGCAAGGAGACCCAGTACTTC. It codes for CASSKPGGKETQYF.

The V call is TRBV20-1, the J call TRBJ2-3, with 10 bases fitting TRBD2. V shed 2 bases and J 2 bases; nucleotides not matched to a gene: 7. The germline CDR1 and CDR2 sequences are DFQATT and SNEGSKA (reference sequence). This CDR3 contains 16 residues. The CDR3 DNA reads TGCAGTGCTAGACTACATCTAGCGGGAGTCACAGATACGCAGTATTTT. Translating gives CSARLHLAGVTDTQYF.

The rearrangement links TRBV2 to TRBJ1-1; no firm D call. Germline loops: CDR1 SNHLY, CDR2 FYNNEI. This CDR3 is 11 amino acids long. The ends were cut back, 9 bases at V and 8 bases at J, with 13 bases in the middle. The DNA of the CDR3 is TGTGCCAGTGTAAGGGTACAGGAAGCTTTCTTT. Translated: CASVRVQEAFF.